The subject of this entry is one T cell receptor beta chain. What it binds is unknown. The data were taken from a study of T cell repertoires in cytomegalovirus infection. Study-level information: Well-studied HLA-B-restricted epitopes and recently identified HLA-C-restricted epitopes of CMV were both used in the study. Shared public TCR beta signatures pointed to both CMV infection and a matching HLA type. Study findings and constraints: In two of eight donors, the top clonotype was HLA-C-restricted CMV-specific. Public TCR beta family frequency separated CMV-and-HLA carriers, including in an independent cohort.

TCRdb re-called the reads through MiXCR, storing one row per CDR3 protein. The data show around 49,000 distinct CDR3 sequences, roughly 20% seen once. This CDR3 has 16 amino acids. After removal of 5 bases from V and 5 bases from J, the junction contained 8 bases not matched to a gene. The sample in question was CD8+ T cells from cultured PBMCs, obtained from culture after CMV antigen stimulation. The TCR comes from a human donor in good health (CMV status not recorded). Some clones in this sample may be carry-over from other donors' samples. J is TRBJ2-1 and V is TRBV7-1, with TRBD1 matching 11 bases. TRBV7-1 is annotated as an ORF whose role is uncertain. In nucleotides, the CDR3 is TGTGCCAGCAGCCCAACAACGGGACAGGGGGACAATGAGCAGTTCTTC. Amino acids: CASSPTTGQGDNEQFF.